The TCR beta chain under discussion was sequenced for a study of kidney transplant recipient with SARS-CoV-2 infection. MiXCR, applied by TCRdb to the reads, yields one record per CDR3 protein. The sample has about 240,000 distinct CDR3 sequences; 29% are singletons. In germline, CDR1 is LGHNA, CDR2 YNFKEQ. V lost 3 bases and J 5 bases, leaving 8 bases between the germline ends. CDR3 length: 13 amino acids. This clonotype was recorded at least ten times. This sample comprised a blood sample, obtained at baseline and on day 111 from a kidney transplant recipient. This receptor was identified in a male patient younger than 45 who had COVID-19 and was a kidney transplant recipient. These T cells may partly come from the graft donor. The gene calls are TRBV4-2 and TRBJ2-1; D perhaps matches TRBD2 (6 bases). The CDR3 nucleotides are TGTGCCAGCAGCCAGCGGGAAGACAATGAGCAGTTCTTC. Its protein is CASSQREDNEQFF.